These 7 T cell receptor beta chains were sequenced from one sample in a study of blood T cells in healthy people across ages. Alongside a J-beta primer mix, a sample-barcoded 5' primer served in a second PCR lasting roughly 6 to 12 cycles. TCRdb processed the 5' RACE reads anew with MiXCR; each CDR3 protein has one entry. Among 1.8 million or so distinct CDR3 sequences, around 42% were seen once, and the ten largest hold 23%. Sequences were obtained from blood. These receptors came from a human donor in good health.

The chain combines TRBV15 with TRBJ2-2; D not certain. CDR3 length: 12 residues. The germline gives CDR1 LNHNV, CDR2 YYDKDF (reference sequence). V lost 0 bases and J lost 8, with 4 bases in between. For the CDR3, the DNA is TGTGCCACCAGCAGAGAATTAGGGGAGCTGTTTTTT. Translated, it gives CATSRELGELFF.

The chain has TRBV7-3 and TRBJ2-3; 8 bases match TRBD1. Per the germline V gene, CDR1 is SGHTA and CDR2 is FQGTGA. J was trimmed by 4 bases and V by 5 bases; bases with no gene match: 8. CDR3 length equals 15 residues. CDR3 protein: CASSPRGQVADTQYF. DNA of the CDR3: TGTGCCAGCAGCCCCCGGGGACAGGTGGCAGATACGCAGTATTTT.

The chain combines TRBV5-1 with TRBJ1-2; D unclear. From germline, CDR1 is SGHRS and CDR2 YFSETQ. This CDR3 contains 15 residues. V lost 0 bases and J lost 5, with 14 bases in between. As DNA, the CDR3 is TGCGCCAGCAGCTTGGGAACAGCACAAAAGTATGGCTACACCTTC. Its translation: CASSLGTAQKYGYTF.

In its sample, this clonotype was seen a few times. This chain uses TRBV2 with TRBJ2-7; TRBD1 matches 9 bases. J was trimmed by 2 bases and V by 2 bases; bases with no gene match: 4. The length of the CDR3 is 15 residues. In germline, CDR1 is SNHLY, CDR2 FYNNEI. In nucleotides, the CDR3 is TGTGCCAGCAGTGAATGGGGACAGGGTACCTACGAGCAGTACTTC. This codes for CASSEWGQGTYEQYF.

This clonotype was seen more than once but under ten times. The genes are TRBV24-1 and TRBJ2-7; D gene uncertain. CDR3 size: 15 residues. V was clipped by 2 bases and J by 12 bases, with 22 bases between them. Germline V gives CDR1 KGHDR, CDR2 SFDVKD. The CDR3 spells CATSDWPVGRPTLYF. CDR3 DNA sequence: TGTGCCACCAGTGATTGGCCAGTTGGCAGGCCGACTCTGTACTTC.

In nucleotides, the CDR3 is TGTGCCAGCAGCCAAGAGGGGAGACACTCGTACTTC. Translation gives CASSQEGRHSYF. The chain uses TRBV6-2 or TRBV6-3 and TRBJ2-4; perhaps D is TRBD1 or TRBD2 (5 bases each). The CDR3 runs 12 residues. Trimming removed 6 bases from V and 15 bases from J, with 18 bases in between. Germline V gene data show CDR1 as MNHEY and CDR2 as SVGEGT.

The V gene is TRBV5-5, the J gene TRBJ1-1; D call uncertain. Germline V gene sequence: CDR1 SGHKS, CDR2 YYEKEE (reference sequence). The CDR3 runs 12 residues. Trimming shortened V by 0 bases and J by 11 bases, and 11 bases separated the two germline ends. Here the CDR3 DNA reads TGTGCCAGCAGCTTGGAACGCAGGTCTGCTTTCTTT. Translating it yields CASSLERRSAFF.